Reported below is one T cell receptor (beta chain). What it recognizes is unknown. The data are from a study of T cells expressing NK-cell markers. Study overall: Obtained from sorted CD3+CD56+NKG2C+, CD3+CD56+NKG2C- and CD3+CD56-NKG2C+ T cells were the TCR beta repertoires. One of the eight sequenced donors was seronegative, whereas the other seven were HCMV-seropositive.

Study-wide results and caveats: In a few donors, these clonotypes also led the CD3+CD56-NKG2C+ fraction.

CDR1 DFQATT and CDR2 SNEGSKA come from the germline V gene (reference sequence). The CDR3 totals 13 residues. TCRdb reprocessed the 5' RACE reads, with one entry per CDR3 protein and no DNA. The sample table includes 300,000 to 500,000 distinct CDR3 sequences. The sequencing sample was made of blood T cells: a sorted CD56 or NKG2C T cell subset, CD4+ or CD8+ T cells, or bulk PBMC T cells (not recorded which). The rearrangement uses TRBV20-1 and TRBJ2-1; TCRdb reports TRBD2, a call that lacks DNA to check it against. The sequence came from a woman aged 50 to 60 in good health. CDR3 residues: CSARPSSRNEQFF.